The 5 T cell receptor beta chains below all came from one sample that was sequenced in a study of blood T cells in healthy people across ages. With a J-beta primer mix and a sample-barcoded 5' primer, a second PCR ran about 7 to 12 cycles. Each CDR3 protein is one row after TCRdb ran MiXCR on the 5' RACE reads. The sample records about 570,000 distinct CDR3 sequences, 27% being singletons. Sequencing input: blood. These receptor sequences come from a woman aged 70-85 years in good health.

The V call is TRBV7-3, the J call TRBJ2-2; possibly TRBD1 for D (6 bases). Trimming stripped 6 bases from V and 3 bases from J, with 14 bases between. The CDR3 consists of 15 residues. Per the germline V gene, CDR1 is SGHTA and CDR2 is FQGTGA. The CDR3 protein is CASSLTGSDTGELFF. CDR3 DNA: TGTGCCAGCAGTCTAACAGGGTCGGACACCGGGGAGCTGTTTTTT.

The sample holds many counts of this clonotype. The chain links TRBV2 to TRBJ1-4, with D uncertain. V dropped 6 bases and J dropped 0 bases, with 8 bases sitting between them. Germline V gene lookup returns CDR1 SNHLY and CDR2 FYNNEI. The CDR3 is 14 residues long. The chain's CDR3 is CASSRQSTNEKLFF. CDR3 bases: TGTGCCAGCAGCCGACAATCAACTAATGAAAAACTGTTTTTT. Together with reference TRBV2 and TRBJ1-4, the CDR3 gives the full variable domain: EPEVTQTPSHQVTQMGQEVILRCVPISNHLYFYWYRQILGQKVEFLVSFYNNEISEKSEIFDDQFSVERPDGSNFTLKIRSTKLEDSAMYFCASSRQSTNEKLFFGSGTQLSVL.

V usage is TRBV29-1 and J usage is TRBJ1-4; 8 bases align to TRBD1. Germline CDR1 SQVTM, CDR2 ANQGSEA. The CDR3 runs to 14 residues. V lost 5 bases and J lost 10; bases outside the gene matches: 12. The CDR3 reads CSVSFDRGLGKLFF. Written as DNA, the CDR3 is TGCAGCGTTTCATTCGACAGGGGTCTCGGAAAACTGTTTTTT.

This chain joins TRBV20-1 and TRBJ2-3; 7 bases line up with TRBD1. The J segment lost 9 bases and the V segment lost 5 bases, leaving 8 bases of the junction unmatched. The CDR3 runs to 12 residues. Germline V CDR1 and CDR2: DFQATT, SNEGSKA (reference sequence). The CDR3 DNA is TGCAGTGCTGGACCACAGGGGATGACGCAGTATTTT. It codes for CSAGPQGMTQYF.

This chain links TRBV5-6 with TRBJ2-3; D not resolved. Germline V gene sequence: CDR1 SGHDT, CDR2 YYEEEE. V was trimmed by 5 bases and J by 0 bases, leaving 7 bases between them. The CDR3 totals 13 residues. The CDR3 protein is CASRAPSTDTQYF. The CDR3 nucleotides read TGTGCCAGCAGGGCTCCTAGCACAGATACGCAGTATTTT.